The clone carrying this TCR beta chain was detected ten times or more. The CDR3 has 16 amino acids. CDR1 SGHDN and CDR2 FVKESK come from the germline V gene. V was pared by 4 bases and J by 3 bases, with 8 bases of the junction left unmatched. The data were taken from a study of regulatory T cells in long-lasting Graves disease. Library construction for TCR beta used iRepertoire HTBI primers and Arm-PCR of CDR3 regions. From the multiplex PCR reads, TCRdb called clonotypes with MiXCR, one entry per CDR3 protein. The sample carries roughly 560,000 distinct CDR3 sequences, more than 10% recorded once. The time point was: newly diagnosed GD, antithyroid drugs for less than 3 months. With RNA extracted from PBMCs as input, the TCR library was made. These records were also assigned to another study, of T cells in Graves' hyperthyroidism and ophthalmopathy.

This clonotype originated in a woman between 25 and 40 years old with Graves disease. The specimen was peripheral blood mononuclear cells (PBMCs), collected at new diagnosis, from a patient treated with antithyroid drugs. The genes are TRBV14 and TRBJ2-1, with 8 bases that match TRBD2. The CDR3 protein is CASSRYWSGSYNEQFF. The CDR3 DNA reads as TGTGCCAGCAGCCGGTATTGGAGCGGGAGCTACAATGAGCAGTTCTTC.